The clone carrying this T cell receptor (beta chain) came up a few times. Its antigen is not known. This entry comes from a study of T cells in localized non-small cell lung cancer. Study-wide results and limits: Adjacent uninvolved lung had the highest clonality, suggesting focused antigen responses. Longer overall survival was linked to higher blood T cell density. Median roughly 57 top-100 tumor clones were shared with paired adjacent lung. As only one tumor region underwent sequencing, heterogeneity remains possible.

The method was immunoSEQ multiplex PCR; TCRdb's version includes in-frame clones alone and lacks a portion of them. Of 45,000 to 60,000 clones listed, less than 85% are singletons. V was shortened by 6 bases and J by 10 bases, with 22 bases between the two germline ends. The germline V gene has CDR1 SNHLY and CDR2 FYNNEI. This CDR3 spans 16 amino acids. This chain links TRBV2 with TRBJ1-6, with a possible D match to TRBD1 (5 bases). The sequencing used PBMCs, collected before any cancer treatment. The sequence came from a woman aged 40 to 75 with stage II lung adenocarcinoma. CDR3 DNA sequence: TGTGCCAGCAGGAAGGGGACCGGAACCTCGGAGTCACCCCTCCACTTT. Protein: CASRKGTGTSESPLHF.